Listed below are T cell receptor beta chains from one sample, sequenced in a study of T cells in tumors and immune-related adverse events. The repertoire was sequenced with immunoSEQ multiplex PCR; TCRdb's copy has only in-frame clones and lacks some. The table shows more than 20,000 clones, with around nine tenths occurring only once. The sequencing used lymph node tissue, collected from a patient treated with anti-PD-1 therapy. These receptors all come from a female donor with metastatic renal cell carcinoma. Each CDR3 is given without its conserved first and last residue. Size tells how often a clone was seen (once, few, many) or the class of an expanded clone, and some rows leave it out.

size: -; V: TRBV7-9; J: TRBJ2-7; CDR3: ASSSTDGLSYEQY
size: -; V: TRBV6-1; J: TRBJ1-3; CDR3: ASSEEQAGPGNTIY
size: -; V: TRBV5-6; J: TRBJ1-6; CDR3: ASTRGSSYNSPLH
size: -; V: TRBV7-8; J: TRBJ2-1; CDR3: ASSNGLAGGEQF
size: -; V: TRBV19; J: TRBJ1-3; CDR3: ASSRQVRGNTIY
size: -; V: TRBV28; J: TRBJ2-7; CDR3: ASTITLAGGEQY
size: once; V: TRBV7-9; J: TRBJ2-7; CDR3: ASSQEAGPYYEQY
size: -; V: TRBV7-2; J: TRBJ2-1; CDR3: ASSEDRGYFSYNEQF
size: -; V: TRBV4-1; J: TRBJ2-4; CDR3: ASSQEVGLAGWYRDIQY
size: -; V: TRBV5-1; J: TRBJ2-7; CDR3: ASRQFGVLNPRKTAYEQY